This is a list of T cell receptor beta chains from one sample in a study of HIV-infected patients and healthy controls. TCRdb redid the calling of the 5' RACE reads with MiXCR, one entry per CDR3 protein. The data hold roughly 18,000 distinct CDR3 sequences, with approximately 9% observed a single time. The source material was blood, sampled during antiretroviral therapy. The receptor source for this set is an adult with HIV infection. Each CDR3 is given with its conserved first and last residue. D genes are given only for firm matches. Size values are once, few and many counts, or a class for expanded clones, and some rows have none.

V: TRBV9
J: TRBJ2-4
size: many
D: -
DNA: TGTGCCAGCAGCGTAGGGGATGCCAAAAACATTCAGTACTTC
CDR3: CASSVGDAKNIQYF

V: TRBV7-6
J: TRBJ2-2
size: many
D: TRBD1
DNA: TGTGCCAGCAGCTCGGGACAGACCGGGGAGCTGTTTTTT
CDR3: CASSSGQTGELFF

V: TRBV5-1
J: TRBJ2-1
size: many
D: -
DNA: TGCGCCAGCAGGCCACATCACGATCTCGGCAATGAGCAGTTCTTC
CDR3: CASRPHHDLGNEQFF

V: TRBV5-5
J: TRBJ2-6
size: many
D: -
DNA: TGTGCCAGCAGCTTGCGGCACCTCTCTGGGGCCAACGTCCTGACTTTC
CDR3: CASSLRHLSGANVLTF

V: TRBV7-7
J: TRBJ2-3
size: many
D: TRBD2
DNA: TGTGCTAGCAGCTTAGCGGGGAGCACAGATACGCAGTATTTT
CDR3: CASSLAGSTDTQYF

V: TRBV29-1
J: TRBJ2-1
size: many
D: TRBD1
DNA: TGCAGCGTATTACGCGGGACAGGGGGATACAATGAGCAGTTCTTC
CDR3: CSVLRGTGGYNEQFF

V: TRBV6-6
J: TRBJ2-1
size: many
D: -
DNA: TGTGCCAGCACCTCCACGGGCAGCCACAATGAGCAGTTCTTC
CDR3: CASTSTGSHNEQFF

V: TRBV9
J: TRBJ2-1
size: many
D: TRBD2
DNA: TGTGCCAGCAGCCCCTCCGGATCATTAGCGGGAGTTTACAATGAGCAGTTCTTC
CDR3: CASSPSGSLAGVYNEQFF

V: TRBV5-1
J: TRBJ1-1
size: few
D: TRBD1
DNA: TGCGCCACCCGATGGACAGGGGGTACTGAAGCTTTCTTT
CDR3: CATRWTGGTEAFF

V: TRBV9
J: TRBJ1-1
size: many
D: -
DNA: TGTGCCAGCAGCCCCCCGGGGCTGAACACTGAAGCTTTCTTT
CDR3: CASSPPGLNTEAFF

V: TRBV2
J: TRBJ1-5
size: few
D: -
DNA: TGTGCCAGCAGGGGCGGGATCAGCAATCAGCCCCAGCATTTT
CDR3: CASRGGISNQPQHF

V: TRBV5-5
J: TRBJ1-2
size: many
D: TRBD1
DNA: TGTGCCAGCAGCCACGACAGGGACAACTATGGCTACACCTTC
CDR3: CASSHDRDNYGYTF

V: TRBV11-2
J: TRBJ2-3
size: few
D: TRBD2
DNA: TGTGCCAGCAGCTCCCTGGCTCGGGGGGGCCTGATAGATACGCAGTATTTT
CDR3: CASSSLARGGLIDTQYF

V: TRBV30
J: TRBJ1-2
size: many
D: -
DNA: TGTGCCTGGAGTACCGCAGGCTGGGATGGCTACACCTTC
CDR3: CAWSTAGWDGYTF

V: TRBV15
J: TRBJ1-4
size: many
D: TRBD1
DNA: TGTGCCACCAGCTTCGGGACAGCAACTAATGAAAAACTGTTTTTT
CDR3: CATSFGTATNEKLFF

V: TRBV7-2
J: TRBJ1-5
size: many
D: -
DNA: TGTGCCAGCAGCCCGAGAGGTCAGCCCCAGCATTTT
CDR3: CASSPRGQPQHF

V: TRBV28
J: TRBJ1-6
size: -
D: -
DNA: TGTGCCAGCAGTCCTGGCAGGGAAAGTTATTCATCCCTCCACTTT
CDR3: CASSPGRESYSSLHF

V: TRBV30
J: TRBJ1-2
size: medium-sized
D: TRBD1
DNA: TGTGCCTGGGAAGCCGGGACAGGGTTAAATGGCTACACCTTC
CDR3: CAWEAGTGLNGYTF

V: TRBV29-1
J: TRBJ2-5
size: many
D: TRBD2
DNA: TGCAGCGGAAGTAGCGGGATGGAGGGAGAGACCCAGTACTTC
CDR3: CSGSSGMEGETQYF

V: TRBV6-5
J: TRBJ2-2
size: many
D: TRBD1
DNA: TGTGCCAGCAGCCTAGGACAGGGCGGGGTCGGGGAGCTGTTTTTT
CDR3: CASSLGQGGVGELFF

V: TRBV6-5
J: TRBJ1-5
size: large
D: -
DNA: TGTGCCAGCAGTTACGGCAGGAATCAGCCCCAGCATTTT
CDR3: CASSYGRNQPQHF

V: TRBV20-1
J: TRBJ2-3
size: many
D: TRBD2
DNA: TGCAGTGCTAGAGATCTCACAGCGGGGGGGCCTTTGGGCACAGATACGCAGTATTTT
CDR3: CSARDLTAGGPLGTDTQYF

V: TRBV19
J: TRBJ2-3
size: -
D: -
DNA: TGTGCCAGTGGAGGGGCGGATGCGCAGTATTTT
CDR3: CASGGADAQYF

V: TRBV12-3/TRBV12-4
J: TRBJ2-3
size: many
D: -
DNA: TGTGCCAGCAGTTTAGCGGAGGGCGCAGATACGCAGTATTTT
CDR3: CASSLAEGADTQYF

V: TRBV15
J: TRBJ2-1
size: few
D: TRBD2
DNA: TGTGCCACCAGCACGGGCGGGAGCTCCTACAATGAGCAGTTCTTC
CDR3: CATSTGGSSYNEQFF

V: TRBV19
J: TRBJ1-1
size: many
D: -
DNA: TGTGCCAGTAGTATAGTGAACCTACAAGGGGAAGCTTTCTTT
CDR3: CASSIVNLQGEAFF

V: TRBV7-2
J: TRBJ2-1
size: medium-sized
D: -
DNA: TGTGCCAGCAGCTTAGCGGGGCCCTACAATGAGCAGTTCTTC
CDR3: CASSLAGPYNEQFF

V: TRBV5-1
J: TRBJ2-5
size: many
D: -
DNA: TGCGCCAGCAGCTGGGACTTCCAAGAGACCCAGTACTTC
CDR3: CASSWDFQETQYF

V: TRBV2
J: TRBJ2-4
size: many
D: -
DNA: TGTGCCAGCAGTGAAGCGCTTCCCGACAGCCTGAAAAACATTCAGTACTTC
CDR3: CASSEALPDSLKNIQYF